This TCR beta chain was profiled in a study of identical twins' blood T cells. General study points: Mainly, cloneset size products determined shared clonotypes, twins included.

Regarding this clonotype: Its target is unknown.

TCRdb fed the 5' RACE reads into MiXCR, producing one record per CDR3 protein. The data show a few hundred thousand distinct CDR3 sequences, roughly 31% seen once. Looked up from germline, CDR1 is LGHDT and CDR2 is YNNKEL (reference sequence). V lost 3 bases and J lost 3; bases outside the gene matches: 5. The CDR3 is 16 amino acids. Six healthy women, forming three identical twin pairs, donated samples. V usage is TRBV3-1 and J usage is TRBJ2-3; 11 bases are a match to TRBD2. Sequencing was done on a sample of PBMCs. The sequence came from a woman aged 18 to 55 in good health. CDR3 DNA: TGTGCCAGCAGCCAGCTCCTAGCGGGGGGAACAGATACGCAGTATTTT. Translating it yields CASSQLLAGGTDTQYF.